This entry describes one T cell receptor beta chain. Participant reports of clinical history set cohort assignment. During the 2 weeks before they entered the study, exposed participants had met someone with a PCR-confirmed or clinician-diagnosed COVID-19 case. This CDR3 comprises 16 residues. From germline, CDR1 is SGHDT and CDR2 YYEEEE. Trimming removed 3 bases from V and 0 bases from J, with 13 bases in between. Per the authors' pipeline: Using reference gene primer amplification, nucleated cell counts were estimated. Sequencing was performed with immunoSEQ multiplex PCR; in TCRdb, only in-frame clones are kept and a portion is missing. The DNA was the basis for D and trimming; V, J and clone size are from that table. In the table there are some 190,000 clones, 60% to 80% of which are singletons. This sample was taken from a study of blood T cell repertoires in COVID-19.

The clonotype originates from a man between 60 and 75 years old who had been exposed to COVID-19. The V and J genes are TRBV5-6 and TRBJ2-1; D is possibly TRBD1 (5 bases). Source material: PBMCs or T cells enriched from blood (not recorded which). The CDR3 coding sequence is TGTGCCAGCAGCTCGGACCCCAGGGTCTCCTACAATGAGCAGTTCTTC. It specifies CASSSDPRVSYNEQFF.